The TCR beta chain described here comes from a study of OX40 agonist ivuxolimab in advanced cancers. Regarding the complete study: The costimulatory receptor OX40 (CD134) was targeted by ivuxolimab, a fully human IgG2 agonistic monoclonal antibody. Intravenous ivuxolimab was administered to patients every 2 weeks at six dose levels: 0.01, 0.1, 0.3, 1.5, 3 and 10 mg/kg. Among the approximately 50 dose-escalation patients, some 20 had hepatocellular carcinoma, around 15 melanoma, 9 renal cell carcinoma and 9 head and neck cancer. The dose-escalation cohort was around 83% male with a mean age of around 62 years, ranging from roughly 23 to 90. Patients were allowed to have had prior anti-PD-1, anti-PD-L1 or anti-CTLA-4 therapy, and less than 45% of the dose-escalation patients had previously received checkpoint inhibitors. Three dose-escalation patients achieved partial responses, one with hepatocellular carcinoma and two with cutaneous melanoma. Peripheral TCRbeta sequencing was intended to test whether TCR sequence diversity was altered and clonal T-cell expansion was caused by ivuxolimab. The paper covers the monotherapy dose-escalation part of the phase I ivuxolimab trial, which included N ≈ 50 patients.

Genomic DNA was extracted from sorted cells for sequencing of the TCRbeta CDR3 region. The immunoSEQ Assay was used for sequencing of TCRbeta CDR3 regions. TCRdb stores this immuneACCESS table with in-frame sequences only. Part of the clones is absent; in the studies checked, under half of the shortfall reflects unresolved V genes, and no reason is known for the rest. The sample table contains about 74,000 clones; only one count was recorded for more than 70% of them. The top ten clonotypes cover less than 2.5% of the sample. Patients with a history of autoimmune disease or receiving systemic immunosuppression were excluded from the trial. Peripheral blood for TCR sequencing was collected from all dose cohorts at baseline, on cycle 4 day 1, and on cycle 7 day 1. Samples came from an open-label, multicenter, first-in-human phase I dose-escalation trial of ivuxolimab. Adults with locally advanced or metastatic melanoma, renal cell, hepatocellular, or head and neck squamous cell carcinoma were enrolled in the trial. Before TCR sequencing, CD4+ and CD8+ T cells were separately sorted from peripheral blood.

Via the germline V gene (reference sequence), CDR1 is SEHNR and CDR2 FQNEAQ. The CDR3 starts with the cysteine, ends with the phenylalanine, and has 16 residues. Only the CDR3 part of the read is kept: 48 bases, read in frame from the first base. V was cut back by 1 base and J by 5 bases, leaving a gap of 15 bases between them. Study-level results and caveats: Clonal expansion of both CD4+ and CD8+ blood T cells was observed from baseline to week 6 at doses 0.1 to 3.0 mg/kg. The antigen specificity of the clonally expanded peripheral T cells was not determined. After ivuxolimab, more expanded clones were found on average in CD8+ T cells than in CD4+ T cells. Low levels of normalized T-cell clonal expansion were also shown by some nonresponding patients. In partial responders in the 0.1-3.0 mg/kg groups, normalized peripheral clonal expansion was found to be among the lowest, especially among CD8+ T cells.

To note about this clone: The target of this receptor is not known. Base qualities were left out, and no much larger clone turns up one base away.

The sequenced sample was CD4+ or CD8+ T cells sorted from blood, obtained in a trial of the OX40 agonist ivuxolimab. The rearrangement joined TRBV7-9 to TRBJ1-5, and possibly TRBD1, on 6 matching bases. The clonotype originates from an adult with an advanced solid tumor such as melanoma, head and neck, liver or kidney cancer. The CDR3 is CASSLGVGGGDQPQHF. The nucleotide sequence is given as TGTGCCAGCAGCTTAGGGGTCGGAGGGGGTGATCAGCCCCAGCATTTT.